The rows below give T cell receptor beta chains drawn from one sample of a study of CD8+ T cells in alopecia areata. Repertoires were generated with immunoSEQ multiplex PCR, while TCRdb's copy carries only in-frame clones and drops some. In the table there are 190,000 or so clones, around 50% of which are singletons. The specimen comprised CD8+ T cells sorted from blood, sampled at week 24, from a patient treated with tofacitinib. The receptors come from a human donor with alopecia areata. CDR3s include the opening cysteine and the closing phenylalanine or tryptophan. The order of the fields is D gene, V gene, J gene, clone size, CDR3 length, CDR3 DNA, CDR3 protein. D genes are given only for firm matches. For some rows the clone size is stated as once, few or many, or as a class when expanded; others skip it.

d_gene: NA; v_gene: TRBV2; j_gene: TRBJ2-3; abundance: NA; len: 16; CDR3nt: TGTGCCAGCAATTTAGCCTTCGGCCTAAACCAAGATACGCAGTATTTT; CDR3aa: CASNLAFGLNQDTQYF
d_gene: NA; v_gene: TRBV13; j_gene: TRBJ2-3; abundance: NA; len: 15; CDR3nt: TGTGCCAGCAGCTTACCCGGGTTGGAGGGAGATACGCAGTATTTT; CDR3aa: CASSLPGLEGDTQYF
d_gene: NA; v_gene: TRBV13; j_gene: TRBJ1-2; abundance: NA; len: 14; CDR3nt: TGTGCCAGCAGCTTAGGCCGGCAGACCTATGGCTACACCTTC; CDR3aa: CASSLGRQTYGYTF
d_gene: TRBD2; v_gene: TRBV27; j_gene: TRBJ2-1; abundance: NA; len: 15; CDR3nt: TGTGCCAGCAGTGATCAGCCGGGGGGACACAATGAGCAGTTCTTC; CDR3aa: CASSDQPGGHNEQFF
d_gene: TRBD2; v_gene: TRBV7-7; j_gene: TRBJ2-7; abundance: NA; len: 12; CDR3nt: TGTGCCAGCAGCTTACCGGGGGGTCCAGAGTACTTC; CDR3aa: CASSLPGGPEYF
d_gene: NA; v_gene: TRBV5-1; j_gene: TRBJ1-1; abundance: few; len: 17; CDR3nt: TGCGCCAGCAGCCCCGGACAGTCTATGATCTCGAACACTGAAGCTTTCTTT; CDR3aa: CASSPGQSMISNTEAFF
d_gene: TRBD1; v_gene: TRBV27; j_gene: TRBJ1-5; abundance: few; len: 14; CDR3nt: TGTGCCAGCAGTCCGGGACAGAACTATCAGCCCCAGCATTTT; CDR3aa: CASSPGQNYQPQHF
d_gene: TRBD2; v_gene: TRBV29-1; j_gene: TRBJ2-1; abundance: NA; len: 16; CDR3nt: TGCAGCGTTGTAGCCTTCACAGCGGGGGGTTACAATGAGCAGTTCTTC; CDR3aa: CSVVAFTAGGYNEQFF
d_gene: NA; v_gene: TRBV9; j_gene: TRBJ2-7; abundance: NA; len: 14; CDR3nt: TGTGCCAGCAGCGGGCCCGGTAGGACCTACGAGCAGTACTTC; CDR3aa: CASSGPGRTYEQYF
d_gene: NA; v_gene: TRBV30; j_gene: TRBJ1-5; abundance: once; len: 13; CDR3nt: TGTGCCTGGAGTCTTGGGGGGTGGCAGCCCCAGCATTTT; CDR3aa: CAWSLGGWQPQHF
d_gene: NA; v_gene: TRBV29-1; j_gene: TRBJ1-2; abundance: NA; len: 15; CDR3nt: TGCAGCGTTGAAGATTCTTCCAGGACTAACTATGGCTACACCTTC; CDR3aa: CSVEDSSRTNYGYTF
d_gene: NA; v_gene: TRBV29-1; j_gene: TRBJ1-2; abundance: NA; len: 14; CDR3nt: TGCAGCACAAAGGAGGCAGGCATTAACTATGGCTACACCTTC; CDR3aa: CSTKEAGINYGYTF
d_gene: NA; v_gene: TRBV6-5; j_gene: TRBJ2-7; abundance: NA; len: 15; CDR3nt: TGTGCCAGCAGTTACTCCTTTGGGCTCTCCTACGAGCAGTACTTC; CDR3aa: CASSYSFGLSYEQYF
d_gene: TRBD1; v_gene: TRBV7-9; j_gene: TRBJ1-2; abundance: NA; len: 15; CDR3nt: TGTGCCAGCAGCAGCCCCGGGACAGGGGTGGGTGGCTACACCTTC; CDR3aa: CASSSPGTGVGGYTF
d_gene: NA; v_gene: TRBV29-1; j_gene: TRBJ1-1; abundance: NA; len: 11; CDR3nt: TGCAGCATCGTAGAAGGGGCAGAAGCTTTCTTT; CDR3aa: CSIVEGAEAFF
d_gene: NA; v_gene: TRBV9; j_gene: TRBJ1-2; abundance: NA; len: 14; CDR3nt: TGTGCCAGCAGCCCCGACAGGACGAACTATGGCTACACCTTC; CDR3aa: CASSPDRTNYGYTF
d_gene: TRBD1; v_gene: TRBV5-1; j_gene: TRBJ2-2; abundance: few; len: 13; CDR3nt: TGCGCCAGCAGGAGAGGGGGCAACGGGGAGCTGTTTTTT; CDR3aa: CASRRGGNGELFF
d_gene: TRBD2; v_gene: TRBV4-1; j_gene: TRBJ2-1; abundance: NA; len: 12; CDR3nt: TGCGCCACAGAGTCGGGGGGGCGGGAGCAGTTCTTC; CDR3aa: CATESGGREQFF
d_gene: NA; v_gene: TRBV13; j_gene: TRBJ2-7; abundance: NA; len: 13; CDR3nt: TGTGCCAGCAGACGGGACCGCTCCTACGAGCAGTACTTC; CDR3aa: CASRRDRSYEQYF
d_gene: TRBD1; v_gene: TRBV5-4; j_gene: TRBJ2-1; abundance: NA; len: 17; CDR3nt: TGTGCCAGCAGCCCCCGGGACAGCCCCGGATTCTACAATGAGCAGTTCTTC; CDR3aa: CASSPRDSPGFYNEQFF
d_gene: NA; v_gene: TRBV29-1; j_gene: TRBJ1-1; abundance: NA; len: 11; CDR3nt: TGCAGCGTGACGGGTCACACTGAAGCTTTCTTT; CDR3aa: CSVTGHTEAFF
d_gene: TRBD2; v_gene: TRBV5-1; j_gene: TRBJ2-7; abundance: NA; len: 13; CDR3nt: TGCGCCAGCAGCTTTGGGAGGGGCTACGAGCAGTACTTC; CDR3aa: CASSFGRGYEQYF
d_gene: NA; v_gene: TRBV27; j_gene: TRBJ2-1; abundance: NA; len: 13; CDR3nt: TGTGCCAGCAGTTTAAACAGCTACAATGAGCAGTTCTTC; CDR3aa: CASSLNSYNEQFF
d_gene: NA; v_gene: TRBV29-1; j_gene: TRBJ2-7; abundance: NA; len: 15; CDR3nt: TGCAGCGTTCGAGGGGCGCTGCCATCCTCCTACGAGCAGTACTTC; CDR3aa: CSVRGALPSSYEQYF
d_gene: NA; v_gene: TRBV5-1; j_gene: TRBJ2-7; abundance: NA; len: 13; CDR3nt: TGCGCCAGCATCCCGGAGCTGTCGGACGAGCAGTACTTC; CDR3aa: CASIPELSDEQYF
d_gene: TRBD1; v_gene: TRBV5-1; j_gene: TRBJ1-5; abundance: few; len: 15; CDR3nt: TGCGCCAGCAGCCCGGCAGGGGGGGCCAATCAGCCCCAGCATTTT; CDR3aa: CASSPAGGANQPQHF
d_gene: NA; v_gene: TRBV29-1; j_gene: TRBJ1-1; abundance: NA; len: 12; CDR3nt: TGCAGCGTTCTCGGATGGGACACTGAAGCTTTCTTT; CDR3aa: CSVLGWDTEAFF
d_gene: TRBD2; v_gene: TRBV30; j_gene: TRBJ2-3; abundance: NA; len: 17; CDR3nt: TGTGCCTTAGTCCGGACTAGTCATACTCTAAACACAGATACGCAGTATTTT; CDR3aa: CALVRTSHTLNTDTQYF
d_gene: NA; v_gene: TRBV4-1; j_gene: TRBJ2-7; abundance: few; len: 14; CDR3nt: TGCGCCAGCAGCCAAGGCAGCTTCTCCTACGAGCAGTACTTC; CDR3aa: CASSQGSFSYEQYF